A selection of T cell receptor beta chains follows, all from one sample in a study of CD8 T cells in Susac syndrome. Each CDR3 protein is one row after TCRdb ran MiXCR on the immunoSEQ multiplex PCR reads. The data show around 200,000 distinct CDR3 sequences, 95% seen once. The sequenced sample was CD4+ T cells from PBMCs. The receptors shown here come from a human donor in good health. The CDR3 runs from the conserved cysteine through the conserved F or W. D genes are given only for firm matches. The size of a clone is reported for some rows only, either as once, few or many, or as a class for expanded clones.

>TRBV7-9|TRBJ2-4|15|.|.
TGTGCCAGCAGCTCCACTATTGGGGCCAAAAACATTCAGTACTTC
CASSSTIGAKNIQYF
>TRBV29-1|TRBJ1-2|12|.|.
TGCACCCTTAGAAGTACTAAGTATGGCTACACCTTC
CTLRSTKYGYTF
>TRBV20-1|TRBJ2-3|14|.|TRBD1
TGCAGTGCTAGGTCACAGGGGGCCGCAGATACGCAGTATTTT
CSARSQGAADTQYF
>TRBV27|TRBJ2-3|16|once|.
TGTGCCAGCAGTCTCGACCGTGTGGGGGGCACAGATACGCAGTATTTT
CASSLDRVGGTDTQYF
>TRBV27|TRBJ2-3|15|.|.
TGTGCCAGCAGCTATGGACCCCAGCGCACAGATACGCAGTATTTT
CASSYGPQRTDTQYF
>TRBV29-1|TRBJ2-5|13|.|.
TGCAGCGTTGAAGAGCTCCAAGGGGAGGCGCAGTACTTC
CSVEELQGEAQYF
>TRBV27|TRBJ1-2|15|.|.
TGTGCCAGCAGTTTATCGTCCCTTACTATCTATGGCTACACCTTC
CASSLSSLTIYGYTF
>TRBV20-1|TRBJ1-5|16|.|.
TGCAGTGCTAGAGATCTTGGTGGCTTGAGCAATCAGCCCCAGCATTTT
CSARDLGGLSNQPQHF
>TRBV9|TRBJ2-2|16|.|.
TGTGCCAGCAGCGTAGGAGTCTACTTAGACACCGGGGAGCTGTTTTTT
CASSVGVYLDTGELFF
>TRBV15|TRBJ2-3|12|.|.
TGTGCCACCAGCAGGGGCACAGATACGCAGTATTTT
CATSRGTDTQYF
>TRBV6-1|TRBJ1-4|14|.|.
TGTGCCACTCTGGGTTGGGGCCCTAATGAAAAACTGTTTTTT
CATLGWGPNEKLFF